This TCR beta chain came from a study of vaccination and CD4 T cells after COVID-19. Scientists ran DNA taken from cultured CD4+ T cells through the Oncomine TCR Beta short-read assay for sequencing. TCRdb re-called the PCR reads with MiXCR, one entry per CDR3 protein. The sample has fewer than 13,000 distinct CDR3 sequences, around 43% seen once. Concerning this clonotype itself: What it binds is unknown.

Treatment denoted: roughly 10-day PBMC culture with coronavirus spike peptide pools or control peptides (ViraFEST assay). Per the germline V gene, CDR1 is SGHRS and CDR2 is YFSETQ. CDR3 size: 14 residues. V was clipped by 1 base and J by 1 base, with 7 bases between them. The genes are TRBV5-1 and TRBJ2-3, with D perhaps matching TRBD1 (5 bases). The sample was CD4+ T cells from blood, cultured in vitro. The clonotype originates from a human donor who had recovered from COVID-19. DNA for the CDR3: TGCGCCAGCAGCTTGTCGACAGGCACAGATACGCAGTATTTT. It translates to CASSLSTGTDTQYF. Looking up the rest from reference TRBV5-1 and TRBJ2-3 gives the full variable domain: KAGVTQTPRYLIKTRGQQVTLSCSPISGHRSVSWYQQTPGQGLQFLFEYFSETQRNKGNFPGRFSGRQFSNSRSEMNVSTLELGDSALYLCASSLSTGTDTQYFGPGTRLTVL.